This T cell receptor beta chain emerged from a study of regulatory T cells in long-lasting Graves disease. Study background: Patients met the persistent Graves' disease definition after over 5 years of antithyroid drugs with positive TSH receptor antibodies. Study-wide results and caveats: Persistent cases favored TRBV28, TRBJ1-2 and TRBJ2-5.

The authors built TCR beta libraries using iRepertoire HTBI primers and Arm-PCR of CDR3 regions. TCRdb re-called the multiplex PCR reads through MiXCR, storing one row per CDR3 protein. The sample has 650,000 to 850,000 distinct CDR3 sequences; around 30% are singletons. The CDR3 totals 14 residues. The V gene's germline CDR1 is MDHEN and CDR2 SYDVKM. V lost 7 bases, J lost 3 bases, and 6 bases stayed unmatched. In this sample, this clonotype turned up many times. What it recognizes is unknown. Time point: persistent/refractory GD, antithyroid drugs over 5 years with positive TRAb. PBMC RNA served as the TCR library source.

The sequencing here drew on peripheral blood mononuclear cells (PBMCs), taken when the disease was refractory, from a patient treated with antithyroid drugs. This TCR was sampled from a female donor with Graves disease. The chain uses TRBV28 and TRBJ2-7, with 10 bases identical to TRBD2. The CDR3 sequence is CASNLSGRNYEQYF. For the CDR3, the DNA is TGTGCCAGCAATCTTAGCGGGAGGAACTACGAGCAGTACTTC.